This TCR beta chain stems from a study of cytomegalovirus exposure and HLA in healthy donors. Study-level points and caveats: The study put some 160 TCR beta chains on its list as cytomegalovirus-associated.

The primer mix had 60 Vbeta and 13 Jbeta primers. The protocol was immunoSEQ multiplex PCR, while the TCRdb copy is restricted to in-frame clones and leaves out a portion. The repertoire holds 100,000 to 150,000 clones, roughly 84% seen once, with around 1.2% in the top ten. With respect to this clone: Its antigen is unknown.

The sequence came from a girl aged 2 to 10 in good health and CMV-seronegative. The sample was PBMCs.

The CDR3 nucleotides read TGTGCCAGCACCCCCTCGGTATTGCCCTACGAGCAGTACTTC. This sequence encodes CASTPSVLPYEQYF. The chain employs TRBV27 and TRBJ2-7; D not certain. Per the germline V gene, CDR1 is MNHEY and CDR2 is SMNVEV (reference sequence). Trimming stripped 7 bases from V and 2 bases from J, with 15 bases between. This CDR3 is built from 14 residues.